Detailed here is one TCR beta chain. This sample was included in a study of blood T cell repertoires in COVID-19. Study at large: COVID-19 samples from acute and convalescent phases originated in the United States, Italy and Spain. The cDNA or gDNA used as material had been derived from T cells, B-cell-depleted T cells, or PBMCs.

CDR3 length: 15 residues. Trimming pared 3 bases from V and 3 bases from J, leaving 14 bases between. Germline-derived CDR1 and CDR2 are SGHAT and FQNNGV. In the original workflow: Scientists estimated how many nucleated cells there were by amplifying reference gene primers. This table comes from immunoSEQ multiplex PCR, and its TCRdb copy is limited to in-frame clones, with some not included. From that table come the V and J calls and clone size; the DNA was used to work out D and trimming. Of 25,000 to 30,000 clones in the sample, 89% were seen once. Source material: peripheral blood. This TCR was sampled from a human donor in a cohort sampled during active COVID-19. V usage is TRBV11-2 and J usage is TRBJ1-1, with D possibly being TRBD1 (6 bases). The CDR3 loop reads CASSFGGAPDTEAFF. CDR3 sequence (DNA): TGTGCCAGCAGCTTCGGGGGGGCTCCAGACACTGAAGCTTTCTTT.